A selection of T cell receptor beta chains follows, all from one sample in a study of T-cell reconstitution after alpha-beta-depleted transplantation in children. TCRdb independently ran MiXCR on the PCR reads; one entry per CDR3 protein. Seen here are fewer than 550,000 distinct CDR3 sequences, approximately 11% observed once, and the top ten hold roughly 5.5%. The specimen comprised PBMCs from the stem cell graft donor, sampled from the stem cell graft. The receptors stem from a human donor who donated a stem cell graft to a child with acute myeloid leukemia. Each CDR3 is given with its conserved first and last residue. Each record gives: J gene, V gene, clone size, D gene, CDR3 DNA, CDR3 protein. D genes are given only for firm matches. The size entry is marked missing in some rows and otherwise reads once, few, many or a size class.

TRBJ2-1,TRBV10-2,many,TRBD2,TGCGCCAGCAGTGACCCTAGCGGGAGGGATGTCGGGCCCAATGAGCAGTTCTTC,CASSDPSGRDVGPNEQFF
TRBJ1-5,TRBV6-4,few,-,TGTGCCAGCCCCGGGGATAGCAATCAGCCCCAGCATTTT,CASPGDSNQPQHF
TRBJ1-5,TRBV4-2,few,TRBD1,TGTGCCAGCAGCCCGCAGACAGGGGGTGACCAGCCCCAGCATTTT,CASSPQTGGDQPQHF
TRBJ2-3,TRBV27,few,TRBD1,TGTGCCAGCAGCCCCGGGACAGGGGGCTTGACTACGCAGTATTTT,CASSPGTGGLTTQYF
TRBJ2-1,TRBV20-1,few,TRBD2,TGCAGTGCTTCTAGCGGGGAAAAGACCTCCTACAATGAGCAGTTCTTC,CSASSGEKTSYNEQFF
TRBJ2-7,TRBV7-9,-,-,TGTGCCAGCAGCCCTCCATGGGGGACTGGGTACGAGCAGTACTTC,CASSPPWGTGYEQYF
TRBJ2-1,TRBV18,few,TRBD2,TGTGCCAGCTCACCAAGGAGGGAACTAGCGGGAGGGCCGTCGTTCTTC,CASSPRRELAGGPSFF
TRBJ2-5,TRBV7-9,few,TRBD2,TGTGCCAGCAGCTTCCCACTAGCGGGGAGGGAGACCCAGTACTTC,CASSFPLAGRETQYF
TRBJ2-2,TRBV13,few,-,TGTGCCAGCGGATACAGGGTTAGCACCGGGGAGCTGTTTTTT,CASGYRVSTGELFF
TRBJ1-4,TRBV20-1,many,-,TGCAGTGCTAGTGTCCAGGGCGAAAAACTGTTTTTT,CSASVQGEKLFF
TRBJ2-7,TRBV4-2,few,-,TGTGCCAGCAGCCGCCTACGGGATTCCGGGGAGCAGTACTTC,CASSRLRDSGEQYF
TRBJ2-2,TRBV7-2,few,-,TGTGCCAGCAGCTTGAGTAGAGCCGGGGAGCTGTTTTTT,CASSLSRAGELFF
TRBJ1-2,TRBV5-1,-,-,TGCGCCAGCAGCTTCGGGGAGACACCCGTCTATGGCTACACCTTC,CASSFGETPVYGYTF
TRBJ2-7,TRBV20-1,-,TRBD1,TGCAGTGCTAGACAGGGGGCTACCTACGAGCAGTACTTC,CSARQGATYEQYF
TRBJ2-5,TRBV10-2,many,-,TGCGCCAGCAGTGGGTCAGGGGTGGGCCAAGAGACCCAGTACTTC,CASSGSGVGQETQYF
TRBJ2-1,TRBV9,few,-,TGTGCCAGCAGCGTAGAGGGGGGCGCCTACAATGAGCAGTTCTTC,CASSVEGGAYNEQFF
TRBJ2-7,TRBV6-1,many,-,TGTGCCAGCAGCCGCGGCCTCCAGGGACGAAACGAGCAGTACTTC,CASSRGLQGRNEQYF
TRBJ2-2,TRBV6-1,-,-,TGTGCCAGCAGGGCGGGACACACGAACACCGGGGAGCTGTTTTTT,CASRAGHTNTGELFF
TRBJ2-1,TRBV5-1,once,TRBD1,TGCGCCAGCAGCGGAGAAACAGGGGGCGCCGACTATGACTACAATGAGCAGTTCTTC,CASSGETGGADYDYNEQFF
TRBJ1-5,TRBV6-1,few,-,TGTGCCAGCAGTGAAACAGGGCTTAGCAATCAGCCCCAGCATTTT,CASSETGLSNQPQHF
TRBJ2-3,TRBV4-2,-,-,TGTGCCAGCAGCCAAGAACCGGGTAGCCGTTGGACAGATACGCAGTATTTT,CASSQEPGSRWTDTQYF
TRBJ2-3,TRBV4-1,few,-,TGCGCCAGCAGCCAGCCCGGGACTCCAACGCAGTATTTT,CASSQPGTPTQYF
TRBJ2-1,TRBV7-8,-,-,TGTGCCAGCAGCTCGACTCGATTGTCAGGTATCAATGAGCAGTTCTTC,CASSSTRLSGINEQFF
TRBJ2-2,TRBV27,-,-,TGTGCCAGCAGTTTATCGGGGGGCTCGAACACCGGGGAGCTGTTTTTT,CASSLSGGSNTGELFF
TRBJ2-5,TRBV11-2,few,TRBD2,TGTGCCAGCAGCTTAGATGGGCTAGCGGGAGCCCAAGAGACCCAGTACTTC,CASSLDGLAGAQETQYF
TRBJ2-6,TRBV6-2/TRBV6-3,-,-,TGTGCCAGCAGTTATTTGGAGGGCAGGGCGAGCTCTGGGGCCAACGTCCTGACTTTC,CASSYLEGRASSGANVLTF
TRBJ2-5,TRBV20-1,few,-,TGCAGTGCTAGTTCCCGGACAGTCCAAGAGACCCAGTACTTC,CSASSRTVQETQYF
TRBJ2-5,TRBV7-9,few,TRBD2,TGTGCCAGCAGCCAAAGGGGGCTAGCGGGAAGGGAGACCCAGTACTTC,CASSQRGLAGRETQYF
TRBJ2-5,TRBV25-1,few,-,TGTGCCAGCATCATCGCCGGGGAGACCCAGTACTTC,CASIIAGETQYF
TRBJ2-5,TRBV5-1,-,-,TGCGCCAGCAGCTTGTCTCAGCAAGAGACCCAGTACTTC,CASSLSQQETQYF
TRBJ1-1,TRBV20-1,few,-,TGCAGTGCTAGAGTGTCCGACACGGACGCTTTCTTT,CSARVSDTDAFF
TRBJ2-1,TRBV29-1,-,TRBD2,TGCAGCGTAAGGACTAGCGGGAGGAACTACAATGAGCAGTTCTTC,CSVRTSGRNYNEQFF
TRBJ1-1,TRBV2,many,-,TGTGCCAGCAGTCACACTAGGGGTGAAGCTTTCTTT,CASSHTRGEAFF
TRBJ2-5,TRBV29-1,-,TRBD1,TGCAGCGTGACCCAGGGGGCTTGGGAGACCCAGTACTTC,CSVTQGAWETQYF
TRBJ2-1,TRBV12-3/TRBV12-4,few,-,TGTGCCAGCAGCTACAGACTCCGTCACACCTACAATGAGCAGTTCTTC,CASSYRLRHTYNEQFF
TRBJ2-2,TRBV7-6,once,TRBD1,TGTGCCAGCAGCTTAGCGAGGGTCACAGGGGCGAACACCGGGGAGCTGTTTTTT,CASSLARVTGANTGELFF
TRBJ2-1,TRBV20-1,few,TRBD1,TGCAGTGCTAGTCAGGGGGTCTATGAGCAGTTCTTC,CSASQGVYEQFF
TRBJ1-2,TRBV20-1,few,TRBD1,TGCAGTGCTAGCTCCGGACAGGGAAACTATGGCTACACCTTC,CSASSGQGNYGYTF
TRBJ2-1,TRBV20-1,-,-,TGCAGTGCTCCCCTAAACCCCCGGTGGAGCTCCTACAATGAGCAGTTCTTC,CSAPLNPRWSSYNEQFF
TRBJ1-6,TRBV7-8,few,TRBD1,TGTGCCAGCAGCCCCCTTAGAGTTTCGACAGGGAAGGATTCACCCCTCCACTTT,CASSPLRVSTGKDSPLHF
TRBJ2-3,TRBV29-1,-,-,TGCAGCGTTGAATCGCGCGGGACCACAGATACGCAGTATTTT,CSVESRGTTDTQYF
TRBJ2-7,TRBV27,few,-,TGTGCCAGCAGCCCAGGGTCTAGTTGGTACTACGAGCAGTACTTC,CASSPGSSWYYEQYF
TRBJ2-5,TRBV7-8,few,-,TGTGCCAGCAGCTATCTCCGTGGGGGGGCCAGGGGAGAGACCCAGTACTTC,CASSYLRGGARGETQYF
TRBJ2-1,TRBV7-8,few,TRBD1,TGTGCCAGCAGCTTAGGTAGGGACAGACCTTACAATGAGCAGTTCTTC,CASSLGRDRPYNEQFF
TRBJ2-1,TRBV19,few,-,TGTGCCAGTAGGACCAAGAACAATGAGCAGTTCTTC,CASRTKNNEQFF
TRBJ1-2,TRBV7-2,few,TRBD1,TGTGCCAGCAGCAACACAGGGGCCGTGGGTGAGGGCTACACCTTC,CASSNTGAVGEGYTF
TRBJ1-6,TRBV12-3/TRBV12-4,-,-,TGTGCCAGCAGTTTGGACCGCGTGACCCTCCACTTT,CASSLDRVTLHF
TRBJ2-7,TRBV18,-,-,TGTGCCAGCTCACCAGTAGTCTCCTACGAGCAGTACTTC,CASSPVVSYEQYF
TRBJ2-2,TRBV11-2,many,-,TGTGCCAGCAGCCTCCGGGTTCCCGGGGAGCTGTTTTTT,CASSLRVPGELFF